This entry lists 20 T cell receptor beta chains sequenced from one sample in a study of blood T cell repertoires in COVID-19. Assay used: immunoSEQ multiplex PCR; TCRdb lists only in-frame clones, some missing. Among about 76,000 clones listed, 87% were seen once. Input material: peripheral blood. Receptor source: a man aged 25 to 45 with acute or convalescent COVID-19.

The chain joins TRBV4-1 to TRBJ2-5; TRBD2 aligns across 11 bases. Looked up from germline, CDR1 is MGHRA and CDR2 is YSYEKL. The CDR3 is 15 residues long. V lost 4 bases, J lost 5 bases, and 6 bases stayed unmatched. The CDR3 DNA is TGCGCCAGCAGCCGGGATAGCGGGAGGGGGGAGACCCAGTACTTC. Translated, it gives CASSRDSGRGETQYF.

The rearrangement joins TRBV24-1 to TRBJ2-7; D is perhaps TRBD1 (7 bases). The CDR3 has 15 residues. Germline V gives CDR1 KGHDR, CDR2 SFDVKD. V shed 2 bases and J shed 2 bases, with 12 bases lying between them. CDR3 in amino acids: CATSDSARGAYEQYF. The CDR3 DNA follows: TGTGCCACCAGTGATTCTGCCAGGGGGGCCTACGAGCAGTACTTC.

This clone was detected only once. The chain has TRBV5-4 and TRBJ2-2, with TRBD1 matching over 8 bases. This CDR3 comprises 16 residues. Losses at the gene ends were 4 bases for V and 1 base for J; bases not matched to a gene: 6. Germline CDR1 is SGHNT and CDR2 is YYREEE (reference sequence). The CDR3 DNA follows: TGTGCCAGCAGCGCTCCAGGGGGCAAGAACACCGGGGAGCTGTTTTTT. Its translation: CASSAPGGKNTGELFF.

The J gene is TRBJ2-7, the V gene TRBV10-3, with D tentatively TRBD1 (5 bases). This CDR3 is 13 amino acids long. From germline, CDR1 is ENHRY and CDR2 SYGVKD. V was trimmed by 7 bases and J by 2 bases, leaving 12 bases between them. CDR3 coding DNA: TGTGCCATCAAAGGGGTTGGGACCTACGAGCAGTACTTC. Protein product: CAIKGVGTYEQYF.

The chain couples TRBV10-2 to TRBJ2-3; D may be TRBD2 (6 bases). Germline CDR1 is WSHSY and CDR2 is SAAADI. This CDR3 region has 15 residues. V was clipped by 3 bases and J by 8 bases, with 18 bases between them. The CDR3, as DNA: TGCGCCAGCAGTGAAGTAGCGGAGGCACGGGGTACGCAGTATTTT. Amino acids: CASSEVAEARGTQYF.

The chain employs TRBV5-6 and TRBJ2-1; 8 bases fit TRBD1. The germline CDR1 and CDR2 sequences are SGHDT and YYEEEE. Trimming cost V 4 bases and J 6 bases; bases outside gene matches: 3. The CDR3 has 13 amino acids. The CDR3 sequence: CASSPTGGNEQFF. The CDR3 DNA sequence: TGTGCCAGCAGCCCCACAGGGGGCAATGAGCAGTTCTTC.

The chain is built from TRBV6-6 and TRBJ2-1; 8 bases are a match to TRBD2. The ends lost 1 base at V and 3 bases at J; junction bases unmatched: 5. Germline V CDR1 and CDR2: MNHNY, SVGAGI (reference sequence). CDR3 length equals 16 residues. DNA for the CDR3: TGTGCCAGCAGTTACTTCGCGGGAGGAAACTACAATGAGCAGTTCTTC. The encoded protein is CASSYFAGGNYNEQFF.

This chain uses TRBV6-5 with TRBJ2-3, with a tentative D call TRBD2 (5 bases). Germline V CDR1 and CDR2: MNHEY, SVGAGI. This CDR3 is built from 14 residues. V shed 6 bases and J shed 0 bases, with 10 bases lying between them. The CDR3 reads CASRWRSSTDTQYF. CDR3 DNA: TGTGCCAGCAGGTGGAGGTCTAGCACAGATACGCAGTATTTT.

As for this clone: Other nucleotide sequences from this sample produce the same CDR3. This chain joins TRBV7-9 and TRBJ2-7, with 7 bases identical to TRBD2. Germline loops: CDR1 SEHNR, CDR2 FQNEAQ (reference sequence). V dropped 5 bases and J dropped 1; count of bases not matched to a gene: 5. The CDR3 has 14 residues. CDR3 region: CASSPSGRSYEQYF. CDR3 DNA: TGTGCCAGCAGCCCTAGCGGAAGATCCTACGAGCAGTACTTC.

This sequence joins TRBV27 and TRBJ2-3; D unclear. The CDR3 consists of 11 residues. Deletions cut 5 bases from V and 9 bases from J, with 9 bases between. From germline, CDR1 is MNHEY and CDR2 SMNVEV (reference sequence). CDR3 region: CASSNDGTQYF. CDR3 DNA sequence: TGTGCCAGCAGTAATGACGGGACGCAGTATTTT.

The chain joins TRBV28 to TRBJ1-1, with a possible D match to TRBD1 (6 bases). V lost 3 bases to trimming and J lost 11 bases, with 13 bases between them. The CDR3 extends over 12 amino acids. Germline values: CDR1 MDHEN, CDR2 SYDVKM. The CDR3 DNA reads TGTGCCAGCAGTTTCAGGGGACTAGGGGCTTTCTTT. Its protein is CASSFRGLGAFF.

This chain uses TRBV15 with TRBJ1-2, with a tentative D call TRBD1 (5 bases). Per germline, CDR1 LNHNV and CDR2 YYDKDF (reference sequence). V was clipped by 1 base and J by 5 bases, with 20 bases between them. This CDR3 is built from 17 residues. The CDR3 region is CATSRGRADASGYGYTF. DNA of the CDR3: TGTGCCACCAGCAGAGGGAGGGCGGATGCCTCAGGGTATGGCTACACCTTC. The variable domain in full, completed from reference TRBV15 and TRBJ1-2, reads DAMVIQNPRYQVTQFGKPVTLSCSQTLNHNVMYWYQQKSSQAPKLLFHYYDKDFNNEADTPDNFQSRRPNTSFCFLDIRSPGLGDTAMYLCATSRGRADASGYGYTFGSGTRLTVV.

The chain combines TRBV13 with TRBJ1-5; D is perhaps TRBD1 (5 bases). Trimming removed 1 base at V and 9 bases at J, with 10 bases between. This CDR3 contains 13 residues. Germline V lookup: CDR1 PRHDT, CDR2 FYEKMQ (reference sequence). CDR3 DNA: TGTGCCAGCAGCTTAGCCAGGCAGGGGCCCCAGCATTTT. This translates into CASSLARQGPQHF.

In its sample, this clone was seen once. J is TRBJ2-2 and V is TRBV9; TRBD1 matches at 10 bases. V was pared by 0 bases and J by 6 bases, with 5 bases of the junction left unmatched. Per the germline V gene, CDR1 is SGDLS and CDR2 is YYNGEE. The CDR3 extends over 16 amino acids. The CDR3 sequence is CASSVEGQGVPGELFF. CDR3 DNA sequence: TGTGCCAGCAGCGTAGAAGGACAGGGGGTTCCCGGGGAGCTGTTTTTT.

The V gene is TRBV18, the J gene TRBJ1-5; the D is unclear. Trimming stripped 8 bases from V and 3 bases from J, with 11 bases between. The germline V gene encodes CDR1 KGHSH and CDR2 LQKENI. The CDR3 extends over 13 amino acids. In DNA, the CDR3 is TGTGCCAGCCAACGGGAGCCCAATCAGCCCCAGCATTTT. Its translation: CASQREPNQPQHF.

The chain employs TRBV6-2 or TRBV6-3 and TRBJ1-5; no clear D gene. V was pared by 4 bases and J by 7 bases, with 17 bases between. There are 15 residues in the CDR3. The V gene's germline CDR1 is MNHEY and CDR2 SVGEGT. CDR3 nucleotide sequence: TGTGCCAGCAGTTCTCTCCGGGGTATGGAACAGCCCCAGCATTTT. Residues: CASSSLRGMEQPQHF.

The V and J genes are TRBV6-6 and TRBJ2-2; D not resolved. The V end was cut by 0 bases, the J end by 5 bases, with 10 bases between. Germline V lookup: CDR1 MNHNY, CDR2 SVGAGI (reference sequence). This CDR3 spans 15 amino acids. The DNA for the CDR3 is TGTGCCAGCAGTTACTCGGTGGCTCAGACCGGGGAGCTGTTTTTT. It codes for CASSYSVAQTGELFF.

The chain recombines TRBV29-1 with TRBJ1-2; possible D gene TRBD1, 5 bases. V was shortened by 4 bases and J by 6 bases, with 15 bases between the two germline ends. This CDR3 has 13 residues. CDR1 and CDR2 from the germline V gene are SQVTM and ANQGSEA. CDR3 nucleotides: TGCAGCGTTGCCCCGCAGGGAGGCAATGGCTACACCTTC. This translates into CSVAPQGGNGYTF.

This clone is a singleton in its sample. The rearrangement links TRBV7-8 to TRBJ1-5; maybe TRBD1 (6 bases). Per germline, CDR1 SGHVS and CDR2 FQNEAQ. The ends were cut back, 4 bases at V and 4 bases at J, with 17 bases in the middle. This CDR3 spans 16 amino acids. The CDR3: CASSSRTVRTNQPQHF. As DNA, the CDR3 is TGTGCCAGCAGCTCACGGACAGTGCGAACAAATCAGCCCCAGCATTTT.

The chain is built from TRBV24-1 and TRBJ2-7; D ambiguous. This CDR3 comprises 13 residues. V was clipped by 1 base and J by 3 bases, with 6 bases between them. Germline V gene data show CDR1 as KGHDR and CDR2 as SFDVKD. The CDR3 coding sequence is TGTGCCACCAGTGATTTAATCATCTACGAGCAGTACTTC. This codes for CATSDLIIYEQYF.